Following are 3 T cell receptor beta chains from one sample sequenced in a study of response to subunit inactivated influenza vaccine. TCRdb reprocessed the RT-PCR reads via MiXCR and lists one record per CDR3 protein. Of around 540,000 distinct CDR3 sequences listed, 12% are singletons. The sequences come from PBMCs from blood, collected on the day of vaccination. All receptors come from a middle-aged man who received an inactivated influenza vaccine.

This chain links TRBV11-2 with TRBJ2-7, with D possibly being TRBD2 (6 bases). The germline gives CDR1 SGHAT, CDR2 FQNNGV. Trimming removed 0 bases from V and 5 bases from J, with 11 bases in between. There are 14 residues in the CDR3. CDR3 sequence: CASSLDGGAHEQYF. The CDR3, as DNA: TGTGCCAGCAGCTTAGATGGCGGGGCCCACGAGCAGTACTTC.

This clonotype was observed a handful of times. This sequence joins TRBV24-1 and TRBJ2-6; D is uncertain. Germline lookup yields CDR1 KGHDR and CDR2 SFDVKD. V gave up 3 bases and J gave up 2 bases, with 7 bases separating them. The CDR3 has 15 amino acids. Here the CDR3 reads CATSDPQPGANVLTF. In DNA, the CDR3 is TGTGCCACCAGTGATCCGCAACCTGGGGCCAACGTCCTGACTTTC.

This chain uses TRBV12-3 or TRBV12-4 with TRBJ2-2, with 8 bases that match TRBD1. This CDR3 has 14 amino acids. V was pared by 6 bases and J by 7 bases, with 7 bases of the junction left unmatched. The CDR3 sequence: CASRPRQGSGELFF. CDR3 bases: TGTGCCAGCAGACCCCGACAGGGGAGCGGGGAGCTGTTTTTT.